The 20 T cell receptor beta chains given below trace back to one sample, sequenced in a study of blood T cell repertoires in COVID-19. Method: immunoSEQ multiplex PCR; TCRdb's copy keeps in-frame clones and lacks some. The data hold 200,000 to 300,000 clones, with 75% to 90% observed a single time. The sequenced material came from peripheral blood. These TCRs come from a woman aged 40-49 years who had recovered from COVID-19.

The gene calls are TRBV9 and TRBJ1-6; 7 nucleotides match TRBD1. CDR1 is SGDLS and CDR2 is YYNGEE in the germline V gene. After removal of 0 bases from V and 6 bases from J, the junction contained 3 bases not matched to a gene. The CDR3 is made up of 15 amino acids. The CDR3 DNA reads TGTGCCAGCAGCGTAGGTGGGACAGTTAATTCACCCCTCCACTTT. Protein sequence: CASSVGGTVNSPLHF.

The rearrangement joins TRBV6-2 or TRBV6-3 to TRBJ2-7; D perhaps matches TRBD2 (6 bases). Trimming removed 2 bases from V and 1 base from J, with 12 bases in between. CDR1 is MNHEY, CDR2 SVGEGT, per germline. The CDR3 covers 15 residues. CDR3: CASSYGGIGSYEQYF. As DNA, the CDR3 is TGTGCCAGCAGTTACGGGGGGATTGGGTCCTACGAGCAGTACTTC.

The chain employs TRBV5-1 and TRBJ1-3; 7 nucleotides agree with TRBD1. Germline V CDR1 and CDR2: SGHRS, YFSETQ. Trimming cost V 4 bases and J 0 bases; bases outside gene matches: 7. This CDR3 spans 16 amino acids. The CDR3 bases are TGCGCCAGCAGCCTACTCGGACAGGACTCTGGAAACACCATATATTTT. Encoded protein: CASSLLGQDSGNTIYF.

V is TRBV12-3 or TRBV12-4 and J is TRBJ1-2; D is unresolved. The CDR3 has 12 residues. Trimming shortened V by 8 bases and J by 4 bases, and 11 bases separated the two germline ends. The CDR3 nucleotides read TGTGCCAGCGGGCGGGCCCTCTATGGCTACACCTTC. Its translation: CASGRALYGYTF.

The chain carries TRBV19 and TRBJ1-2; 7 nucleotides align to TRBD1. The CDR3 sequence is 14 residues long. Per germline, CDR1 LNHDA and CDR2 SQIVND (reference sequence). The junction had 3 bases not matched to a gene; V was cut back by 5 bases and J by 0 bases. The CDR3 bases are TGTGCCAGTAGTCCGGACAGGCCTAACTATGGCTACACCTTC. Amino acid sequence: CASSPDRPNYGYTF.

Of note for this clone: Other DNA sequences in this sample translate to the same CDR3. The chain carries TRBV9 and TRBJ2-1; TRBD1 might be the D (6 bases). V gave up 2 bases and J gave up 0 bases, with 9 bases separating them. The CDR3 sequence is 15 residues long. CDR1 SGDLS and CDR2 YYNGEE come from the germline V gene. CDR3 nucleotides: TGTGCCAGCAGCGTGCAGGGGAGCTCCTACAATGAGCAGTTCTTC. Protein product: CASSVQGSSYNEQFF.

This rearrangement joins TRBV3-1 (or the pseudogene TRBV3-2) to TRBJ1-2, with D perhaps TRBD1 (6 bases). This CDR3 has 15 residues. The V gene's germline CDR1 is LGHDT and CDR2 YNNKEL (reference sequence). V lost 5 bases, J lost 1 base, and 14 bases lay in between. The CDR3 loop reads CASSGGRKLNYGYTF. In DNA, the CDR3 is TGTGCCAGCAGCGGGGGCCGGAAACTTAACTATGGCTACACCTTC.

This chain uses TRBV7-9 with TRBJ1-5; the D is unclear. The germline V and J ends were trimmed by 2 bases and 7 bases, with 6 bases remaining between them. Germline CDR1 and CDR2: SEHNR and FQNEAQ (reference sequence). The CDR3 is 12 residues long. The CDR3 here is CASSLMGQPQHF. CDR3 nucleotide sequence: TGTGCCAGCAGCTTAATGGGCCAGCCCCAGCATTTT.

The genes are TRBV6-5 and TRBJ1-3; tentative D call: TRBD1 (5 bases). From germline, CDR1 is MNHEY and CDR2 SVGAGI. This CDR3 spans 16 amino acids. Deletions cut 2 bases from V and 0 bases from J, with 11 bases between. DNA for the CDR3: TGTGCCAGCAGTTACACCCCGGGGGACTCTGGAAACACCATATATTTT. Encoded protein: CASSYTPGDSGNTIYF.

The chain recombines TRBV6-5 with TRBJ1-5; TRBD1 might be the D (5 bases). CDR3 length: 15 amino acids. Looked up from germline, CDR1 is MNHEY and CDR2 is SVGAGI. V was cut by 6 bases and J by 4 bases, with 16 bases left in between. CDR3 DNA: TGTGCCAGCAGGGGGCTTAGGGAACGAAATCAGCCCCAGCATTTT. Translation gives CASRGLRERNQPQHF.

This clone has at least ten counts. V usage is TRBV7-9 and J usage is TRBJ2-2; 8 bases are shared with TRBD2. V lost 3 bases to trimming and J lost 4 bases; unmatched junction nucleotides: 1. Germline CDR1 SEHNR, CDR2 FQNEAQ (reference sequence). CDR3 length equals 14 residues. This CDR3 reads CASSFAGGTGELFF. CDR3 bases: TGTGCCAGCAGCTTTGCGGGGGGCACCGGGGAGCTGTTTTTT.

This clone was seen once. V and J are TRBV6-6 and TRBJ1-3; D unclear. CDR3 length equals 14 residues. Germline-derived CDR1 and CDR2 are MNHNY and SVGAGI (reference sequence). V was shortened by 0 bases and J by 6 bases, with 9 bases between the two germline ends. CDR3: CASSYSEGENTIYF. Written as DNA, the CDR3 is TGTGCCAGCAGTTACTCGGAAGGAGAAAACACCATATATTTT.

V and J are TRBV6-2 or TRBV6-3 and TRBJ2-7; tentatively, D is TRBD2 (5 bases). This CDR3 is built from 17 residues. Per the germline V gene, CDR1 is MNHEY and CDR2 is SVGEGT. V was trimmed by 4 bases and J by 1 base, leaving 20 bases between them. The chain's CDR3 is CASSFPFDPPGSYEQYF. The CDR3 DNA reads TGTGCCAGCAGTTTCCCGTTCGACCCACCGGGGTCCTACGAGCAGTACTTC.

The chain has TRBV9 and TRBJ1-1, with no clear D. The V and J ends lost 0 bases and 5 bases respectively, with 20 bases between them. Germline V gives CDR1 SGDLS, CDR2 YYNGEE. The CDR3 runs to 17 residues. CDR3: CASSVVSTGLGYTEAFF. In DNA form, the CDR3 reads TGTGCCAGCAGCGTAGTTTCTACCGGACTAGGGTATACTGAAGCTTTCTTT.

V gene TRBV10-1 combines with J gene TRBJ1-1; 7 bases map to TRBD1. Germline lookup yields CDR1 WNHNN and CDR2 SYGVQD (reference sequence). Trimming removed 4 bases from V and 12 bases from J; junction bases left unmatched: 14. This CDR3 has 14 amino acids. CDR3 coding DNA: TGCGCCAGCAGTGCCGGGTCGACAGGGCTCGGGACTTTCTTT. The encoded protein is CASSAGSTGLGTFF.

Of note for this clone: The sample carries other DNA sequences with the same CDR3. CDR3: CASSDSSRGTEAFF. The DNA for the CDR3 is TGTGCCAGCAGTGACTCAAGTAGGGGGACTGAAGCTTTCTTT. The rearrangement joins TRBV6-4 to TRBJ1-1; D may be TRBD1 (6 bases). The CDR3 totals 14 residues. Between the trimmed V and J ends, which lost 0 bases and 5 bases, there was a span of 10 bases. Germline V gene data show CDR1 as MRHNA and CDR2 as SNTAGT.

This chain uses TRBV2 with TRBJ2-1, with 9 bases that match TRBD1. The V and J ends lost 8 bases and 2 bases, in that order; junction bases with no gene match: 7. This CDR3 comprises 15 residues. The V gene's germline CDR1 is SNHLY and CDR2 FYNNEI. CDR3: CASRTGADTYNEQFF. In DNA form, the CDR3 reads TGTGCCAGCCGGACAGGGGCTGATACCTACAATGAGCAGTTCTTC.

V is TRBV6-1 and J is TRBJ2-5; 7 positions match TRBD2. From germline, CDR1 is MNHNS and CDR2 SASEGT. The V and J ends lost 2 bases and 5 bases, in that order; junction bases with no gene match: 8. CDR3 size: 15 residues. The CDR3 is CASSEWAGVLETQYF. In DNA form, the CDR3 reads TGTGCCAGCAGTGAATGGGCGGGGGTCTTGGAGACCCAGTACTTC.

The chain combines TRBV5-4 with TRBJ2-3; 7 positions match TRBD2. The CDR3 consists of 16 residues. Germline CDR1 SGHNT, CDR2 YYREEE (reference sequence). The V gene end was trimmed by 1 base and the J gene end by 1 base; junction bases not matched to a gene: 6. CDR3 sequence: CASSLSYAGGTDTQYF. CDR3 nucleotides: TGTGCCAGCAGCTTGTCGTATGCGGGGGGCACAGATACGCAGTATTTT.

This chain connects TRBV6-5 to TRBJ1-3, with TRBD1 as a possible D gene (5 bases). The CDR3 is 16 amino acids. Germline V gene data show CDR1 as MNHEY and CDR2 as SVGAGI. V lost 2 bases to trimming and J lost 0 bases, with 11 bases between them. The CDR3 here is CASSYRGGASGNTIYF. CDR3 nucleotides: TGTGCCAGCAGTTACCGAGGCGGGGCCTCTGGAAACACCATATATTTT.